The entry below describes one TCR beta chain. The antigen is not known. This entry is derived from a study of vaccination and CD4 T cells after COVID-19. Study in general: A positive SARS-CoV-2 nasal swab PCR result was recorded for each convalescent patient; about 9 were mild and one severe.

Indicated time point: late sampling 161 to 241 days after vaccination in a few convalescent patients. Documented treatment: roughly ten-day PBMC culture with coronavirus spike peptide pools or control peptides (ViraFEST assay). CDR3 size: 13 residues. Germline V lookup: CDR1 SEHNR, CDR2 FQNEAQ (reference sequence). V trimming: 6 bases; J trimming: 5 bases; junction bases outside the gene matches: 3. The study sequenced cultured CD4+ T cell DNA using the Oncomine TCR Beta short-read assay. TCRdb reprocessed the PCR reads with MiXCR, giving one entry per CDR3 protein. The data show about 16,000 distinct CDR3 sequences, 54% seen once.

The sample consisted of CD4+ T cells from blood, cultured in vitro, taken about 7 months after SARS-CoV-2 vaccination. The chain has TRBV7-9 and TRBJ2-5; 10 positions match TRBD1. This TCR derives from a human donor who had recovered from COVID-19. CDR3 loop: CASRSGQGETQYF. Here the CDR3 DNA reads TGTGCCAGCAGGTCGGGACAGGGGGAGACCCAGTACTTC.